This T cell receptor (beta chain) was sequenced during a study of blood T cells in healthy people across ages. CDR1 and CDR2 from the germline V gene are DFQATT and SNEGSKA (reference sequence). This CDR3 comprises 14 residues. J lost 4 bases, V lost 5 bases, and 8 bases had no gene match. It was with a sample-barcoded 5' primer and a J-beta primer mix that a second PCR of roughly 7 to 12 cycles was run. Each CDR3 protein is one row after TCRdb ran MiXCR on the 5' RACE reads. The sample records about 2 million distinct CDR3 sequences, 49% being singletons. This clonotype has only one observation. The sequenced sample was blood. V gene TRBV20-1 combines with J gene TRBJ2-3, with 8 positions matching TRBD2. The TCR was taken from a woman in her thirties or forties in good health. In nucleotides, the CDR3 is TGCAGTGCTCCACCGGGACTAGGTTCAGATACGCAGTATTTT. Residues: CSAPPGLGSDTQYF.